This record concerns one T cell receptor beta chain sequence. The antigen remains undetermined. CDR1 is SGHRS and CDR2 is YFSETQ in the germline V gene. CDR3 length: 13 amino acids. The ends were cut back, 4 bases at V and 3 bases at J, with 10 bases in the middle. This entry belongs to a study of cytomegalovirus exposure and HLA in healthy donors. Study details: The Caucasian-associated ancestry cluster held around 81% of more than 350 genotyped donors. Study-wide findings and caveats: TCR beta chain V- and J-gene trimming was linked, in a later analysis, to a missense variant in DCLRE1C. Some V segments, TRBV6-2 and TRBV6-3 among them, were indistinguishable and were therefore excluded.

The PCR made use of 60 Vbeta and 13 Jbeta primers. The data were produced by immunoSEQ multiplex PCR, yet TCRdb's version contains in-frame clones alone and is incomplete. The top ten clones hold roughly 1.4% of a sample with around 160,000 clones, over 70% of them seen once. This TCR was recovered from a woman aged 18-29 years in good health and CMV-seronegative. Specimen: PBMCs. The rearrangement links TRBV5-1 to TRBJ2-5, with D perhaps TRBD2 (5 bases). CDR3 nucleotides: TGCGCCAGCAGCGCGGACTCGGAAGAGACCCAGTACTTC. Its protein product is CASSADSEETQYF.